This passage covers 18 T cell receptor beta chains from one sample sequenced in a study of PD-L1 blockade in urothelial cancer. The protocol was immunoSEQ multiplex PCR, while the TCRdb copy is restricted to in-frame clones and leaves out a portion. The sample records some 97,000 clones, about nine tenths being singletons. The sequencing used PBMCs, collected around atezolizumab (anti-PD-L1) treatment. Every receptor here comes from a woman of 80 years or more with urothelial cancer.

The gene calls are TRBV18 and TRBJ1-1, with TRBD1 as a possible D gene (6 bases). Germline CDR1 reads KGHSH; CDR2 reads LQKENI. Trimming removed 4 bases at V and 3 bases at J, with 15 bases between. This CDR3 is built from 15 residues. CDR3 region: CASSRQQGVDTEAFF. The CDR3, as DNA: TGTGCCAGCTCACGCCAACAGGGAGTTGACACTGAAGCTTTCTTT.

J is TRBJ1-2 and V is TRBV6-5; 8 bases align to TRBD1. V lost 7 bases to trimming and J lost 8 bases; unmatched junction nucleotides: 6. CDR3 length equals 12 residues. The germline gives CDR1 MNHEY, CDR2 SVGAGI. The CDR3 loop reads CASTSTGEGYTF. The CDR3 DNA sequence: TGTGCCAGCACCTCGACAGGGGAAGGCTACACCTTC.

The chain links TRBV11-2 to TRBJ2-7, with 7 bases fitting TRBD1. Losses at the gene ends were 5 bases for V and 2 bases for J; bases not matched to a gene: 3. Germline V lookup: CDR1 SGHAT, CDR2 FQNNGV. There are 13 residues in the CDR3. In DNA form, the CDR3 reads TGTGCCAGCAGCCCGGGACAGCCCTACGAGCAGTACTTC. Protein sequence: CASSPGQPYEQYF.

The CDR3 coding sequence is TGTGCCAGCACCTTTAGCGGGTCGAACACCGGGGAGCTGTTTTTT. Protein product: CASTFSGSNTGELFF. The chain is built from TRBV9 and TRBJ2-2, with TRBD2 matching 7 bases. From germline, CDR1 is SGDLS and CDR2 YYNGEE. V trimming: 6 bases; J trimming: 0 bases; junction bases outside the gene matches: 5. The CDR3 runs 15 residues.

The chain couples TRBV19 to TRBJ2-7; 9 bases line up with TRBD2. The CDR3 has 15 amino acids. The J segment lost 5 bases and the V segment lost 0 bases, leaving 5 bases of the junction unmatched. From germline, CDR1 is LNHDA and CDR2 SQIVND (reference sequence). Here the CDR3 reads CASSIDPSGTDEQYF. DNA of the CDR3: TGTGCCAGTAGTATAGATCCTAGCGGGACCGACGAGCAGTACTTC. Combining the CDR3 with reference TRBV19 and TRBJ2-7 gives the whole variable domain DGGITQSPKYLFRKEGQNVTLSCEQNLNHDAMYWYRQDPGQGLRLIYYSQIVNDFQKGDIAEGYSVSREKKESFPLTVTSAQKNPTAFYLCASSIDPSGTDEQYFGPGTRLTVT.

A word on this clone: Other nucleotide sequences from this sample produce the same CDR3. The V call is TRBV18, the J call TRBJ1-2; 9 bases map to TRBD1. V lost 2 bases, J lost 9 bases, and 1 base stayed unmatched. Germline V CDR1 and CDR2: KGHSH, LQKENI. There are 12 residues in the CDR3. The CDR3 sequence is CASSPGQGSYTF. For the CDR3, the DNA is TGTGCCAGCTCACCAGGACAGGGGAGCTACACCTTC.

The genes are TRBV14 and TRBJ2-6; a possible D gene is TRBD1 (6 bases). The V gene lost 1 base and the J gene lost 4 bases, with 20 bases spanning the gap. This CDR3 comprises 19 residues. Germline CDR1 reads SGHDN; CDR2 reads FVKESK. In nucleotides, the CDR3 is TGTGCCAGCAGCCAAGGGTACAGGGCCGACCCCCTCGGGGCCAACGTCCTGACTTTC. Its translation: CASSQGYRADPLGANVLTF.

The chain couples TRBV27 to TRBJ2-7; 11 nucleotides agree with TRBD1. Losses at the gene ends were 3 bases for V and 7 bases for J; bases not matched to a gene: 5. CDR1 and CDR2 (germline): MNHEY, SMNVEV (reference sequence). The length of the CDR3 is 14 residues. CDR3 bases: TGTGCCAGCAGTTTTGGACAGGGGGCAGGGGAGCAGTACTTC. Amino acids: CASSFGQGAGEQYF.

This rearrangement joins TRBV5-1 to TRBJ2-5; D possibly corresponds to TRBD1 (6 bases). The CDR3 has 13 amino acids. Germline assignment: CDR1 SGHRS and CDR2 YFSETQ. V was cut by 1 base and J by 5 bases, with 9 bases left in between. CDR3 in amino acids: CASSLPGEETQYF. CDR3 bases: TGCGCCAGCAGCTTGCCAGGGGAGGAGACCCAGTACTTC.

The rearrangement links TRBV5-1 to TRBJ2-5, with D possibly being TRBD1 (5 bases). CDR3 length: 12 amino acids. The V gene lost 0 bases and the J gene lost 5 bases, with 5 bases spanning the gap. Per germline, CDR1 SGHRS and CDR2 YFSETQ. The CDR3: CASSLEGETQYF. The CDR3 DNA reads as TGCGCCAGCAGCTTGGAGGGGGAGACCCAGTACTTC.

CDR3 sequence reads: CASSQDRGRDEQYF. As DNA, the CDR3 is TGTGCCAGCAGCCAGGACAGGGGACGAGATGAGCAGTACTTC. The chain has TRBV4-2 and TRBJ2-7; 9 bases map to TRBD1. Trimming took 3 bases from V and 7 from J; bases not matched to a gene: 7. Germline lookup yields CDR1 LGHNA and CDR2 YNFKEQ. CDR3 length: 14 residues.

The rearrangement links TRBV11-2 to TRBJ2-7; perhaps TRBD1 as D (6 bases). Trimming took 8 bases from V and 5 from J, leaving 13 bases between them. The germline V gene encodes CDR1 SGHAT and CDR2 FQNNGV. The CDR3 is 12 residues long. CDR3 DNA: TGTGCCAGCCTGAGGGGGTCCCACGAGCAGTACTTC. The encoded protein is CASLRGSHEQYF.

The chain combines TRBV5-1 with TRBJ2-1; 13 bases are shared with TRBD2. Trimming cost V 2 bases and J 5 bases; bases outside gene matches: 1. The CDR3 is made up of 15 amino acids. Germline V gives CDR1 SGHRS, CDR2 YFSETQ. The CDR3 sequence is CASSFGTSGNNEQFF. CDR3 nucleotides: TGCGCCAGCAGCTTTGGGACTAGCGGGAACAATGAGCAGTTCTTC.

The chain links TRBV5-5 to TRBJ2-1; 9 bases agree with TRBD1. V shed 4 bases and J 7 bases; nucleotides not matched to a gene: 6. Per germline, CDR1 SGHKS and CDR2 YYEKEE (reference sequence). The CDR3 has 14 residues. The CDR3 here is CASSVTGQGNEQFF. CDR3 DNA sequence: TGTGCCAGCAGCGTTACGGGACAGGGAAATGAGCAGTTCTTC.

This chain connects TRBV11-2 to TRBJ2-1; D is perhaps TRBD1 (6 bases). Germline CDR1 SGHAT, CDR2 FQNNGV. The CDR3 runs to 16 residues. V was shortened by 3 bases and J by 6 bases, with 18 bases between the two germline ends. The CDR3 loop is CASSLVGQSHGNEQFF. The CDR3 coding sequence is TGTGCCAGCAGCTTGGTAGGACAGTCCCACGGCAATGAGCAGTTCTTC. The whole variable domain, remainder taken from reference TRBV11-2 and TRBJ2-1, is EAGVAQSPRYKIIEKRQSVAFWCNPISGHATLYWYQQILGQGPKLLIQFQNNGVVDDSQLPKDRFSAERLKGVDSTLKIQPAKLEDSAVYLCASSLVGQSHGNEQFFGPGTRLTVL.

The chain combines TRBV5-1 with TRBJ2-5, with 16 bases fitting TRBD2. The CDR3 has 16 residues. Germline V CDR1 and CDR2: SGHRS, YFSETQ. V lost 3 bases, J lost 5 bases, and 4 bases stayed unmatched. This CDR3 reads CASSSGLAGGQETQYF. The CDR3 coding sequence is TGCGCCAGCAGCTCGGGACTAGCGGGAGGGCAGGAGACCCAGTACTTC.

CDR3 protein: CASSPGGGEQFF. CDR3 bases: TGTGCCAGCAGCCCAGGGGGCGGTGAGCAGTTCTTC. The chain has TRBV7-8 and TRBJ2-1, with 8 bases lining up with TRBD1. The V and J ends lost 5 bases and 9 bases, in that order; junction bases with no gene match: 3. CDR3 length: 12 amino acids. Per germline, CDR1 SGHVS and CDR2 FQNEAQ.

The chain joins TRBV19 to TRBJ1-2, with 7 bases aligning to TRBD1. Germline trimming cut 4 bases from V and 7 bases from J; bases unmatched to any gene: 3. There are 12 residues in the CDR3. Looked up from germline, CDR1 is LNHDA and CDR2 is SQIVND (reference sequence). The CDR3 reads CASSTDRAGYTF. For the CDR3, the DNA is TGTGCCAGTAGTACAGACAGGGCTGGCTACACCTTC.